Below, 31 T cell receptor beta chains from the same sample are listed, as sequenced in a study of T cells in Graves' hyperthyroidism and ophthalmopathy. Template material for amplifying TCR beta CDR3 regions consisted of RNA transcripts. TCR CDR3 underwent first-round RT-PCR with the HTBI primer set. TCRdb re-called the multiplex PCR reads with MiXCR, one entry per CDR3 protein. The table shows fewer than 750,000 distinct CDR3 sequences, with about 15% occurring only once. Sequencing was done on a sample of blood. Receptors originate from a woman between 40 and 50 years old with Graves' ophthalmopathy.

This clonotype was detected ten times or more. This chain connects TRBV30 to TRBJ2-2; 7 nucleotides agree with TRBD2. There are 13 residues in the CDR3. Trimming removed 1 base from V and 7 bases from J; junction bases left unmatched: 3. The germline CDR1 and CDR2 sequences are GTSNPN and SVGIG (reference sequence). CDR3 amino acids: CAWSGEGGGELFF. The CDR3 coding sequence is TGTGCCTGGAGTGGGGAGGGCGGCGGGGAGCTGTTTTTT.

Ten or more counts support this clonotype. The V call is TRBV11-2, the J call TRBJ2-5; D unresolved. V was cut by 0 bases and J by 3 bases, with 17 bases left in between. CDR1 is SGHAT and CDR2 is FQNNGV in the germline V gene. This CDR3 spans 17 amino acids. The CDR3 here is CASSLDSTLISKETQYF. Written as DNA, the CDR3 is TGTGCCAGCAGCTTAGATTCCACCCTGATCTCTAAAGAGACCCAGTACTTC.

This clonotype was found many times. The chain couples TRBV28 to TRBJ2-7; possibly TRBD1 or TRBD2 for D (6 bases each). V gave up 4 bases and J gave up 7 bases, with 20 bases separating them. Looked up from germline, CDR1 is MDHEN and CDR2 is SYDVKM. The CDR3 covers 15 residues. The CDR3 loop reads CASSSPMRGAGEQYF. The CDR3 nucleotides are TGTGCCAGCAGTTCTCCTATGAGGGGGGCTGGGGAGCAGTACTTC. Drawing the rest from reference TRBV28 and TRBJ2-7, the complete variable domain is DVKVTQSSRYLVKRTGEKVFLECVQDMDHENMFWYRQDPGLGLRLIYFSYDVKMKEKGDIPEGYSVSREKKERFSLILESASTNQTSMYLCASSSPMRGAGEQYFGPGTRLTVT.

The rearrangement joins TRBV6-2 or TRBV6-3 to TRBJ2-7; D perhaps matches TRBD2 (6 bases). V lost 7 bases and J lost 6, with 10 bases in between. The CDR3 has 11 amino acids. Germline lookup yields CDR1 MNHEY and CDR2 SVGEGT. The CDR3 region is CASTDGGEQYF. CDR3 nucleotide sequence: TGTGCCAGCACCGACGGGGGCGAGCAGTACTTC.

In this sample, this clonotype turned up many times. This chain links TRBV15 with TRBJ1-1; D may be TRBD1 (5 bases). Trimming cost V 4 bases and J 3 bases, with 12 bases left between them. The CDR3 consists of 14 residues. Germline CDR1 and CDR2: LNHNV and YYDKDF (reference sequence). Here the CDR3 DNA reads TGTGCCACCAGCAATCGGCGGGGGGACACTGAAGCTTTCTTT. Translation gives CATSNRRGDTEAFF.

This clonotype was recorded many times. CDR3 in amino acids: CASSPGHLSHTEAFF. Written as DNA, the CDR3 is TGTGCCAGCAGCCCCGGACACCTCTCACACACTGAAGCTTTCTTT. The V gene is TRBV2, the J gene TRBJ1-1; D perhaps matches TRBD1 (5 bases). The germline V gene encodes CDR1 SNHLY and CDR2 FYNNEI. The CDR3 loop spans 15 amino acids. V gave up 6 bases and J gave up 3 bases, with 17 bases separating them.

The gene calls are TRBV28 and TRBJ1-2; a weak D match, TRBD1 (5 bases). CDR1 and CDR2 (germline): MDHEN, SYDVKM. The CDR3 sequence is 14 residues long. V was cut by 7 bases and J by 2 bases, with 14 bases left in between. The CDR3 sequence: CASNSGGPNYGYTF. For the CDR3, the DNA is TGTGCCAGCAACTCTGGGGGTCCGAACTATGGCTACACCTTC.

This clonotype was counted a few times. The chain is built from TRBV5-1 and TRBJ2-7, with 10 nucleotides matching TRBD2. Germline CDR1 reads SGHRS; CDR2 reads YFSETQ. Unmatched junction bases numbered 9, after V lost 4 bases and J lost 2 bases. This CDR3 contains 16 residues. The CDR3 region is CASSHRTSGFTYEQYF. The CDR3, as DNA: TGCGCCAGCAGCCATCGGACTAGCGGATTTACCTACGAGCAGTACTTC.

In its sample, this clonotype was seen a few times. V is TRBV20-1 and J is TRBJ2-7; a possible D gene is TRBD1 (6 bases). This CDR3 region has 15 residues. Trimming removed 0 bases at V and 2 bases at J, with 14 bases between. Germline V gene lookup returns CDR1 DFQATT and CDR2 SNEGSKA (reference sequence). CDR3 sequence (DNA): TGCAGTGCTAGAGATTTCAGGGGTACAGCCTACGAGCAGTACTTC. Protein product: CSARDFRGTAYEQYF.

This clonotype was seen at least ten times. V is TRBV6-2 or TRBV6-3 and J is TRBJ1-1; D not certain. V was pared by 2 bases and J by 7 bases, with 14 bases between. CDR1 and CDR2 (germline): MNHEY, SVGEGT. This CDR3 comprises 14 residues. Written as DNA, the CDR3 is TGTGCCAGCAGTTACAGCCCCTCCCGGGATGAAGCTTTCTTT. It codes for CASSYSPSRDEAFF.

The gene calls are TRBV15 and TRBJ1-2, with D hard to call. Germline values: CDR1 LNHNV, CDR2 YYDKDF (reference sequence). The CDR3 spans 15 residues. Trimming removed 0 bases at V and 4 bases at J, with 12 bases between. The CDR3 loop reads CATSRDPGRSYGYTF. CDR3 nucleotides: TGTGCCACCAGCAGAGACCCGGGCAGGAGCTATGGCTACACCTTC.

The sample holds many counts of this clonotype. This sequence joins TRBV6-1 and TRBJ2-7; possible D gene TRBD2, 7 bases. Trimming took 3 bases from V and 3 from J, leaving 9 bases between them. Germline V gives CDR1 MNHNS, CDR2 SASEGT. This CDR3 spans 13 amino acids. CDR3 protein: CASSEGGLYEQYF. CDR3 nucleotides: TGTGCCAGCAGTGAGGGGGGGCTCTACGAGCAGTACTTC.

This clonotype was seen ten or more times. The chain has TRBV10-3 and TRBJ2-5; 8 bases are a match to TRBD2. This CDR3 is 16 amino acids long. Germline assignment: CDR1 ENHRY and CDR2 SYGVKD. J was trimmed by 3 bases and V by 2 bases; bases with no gene match: 8. Here the CDR3 DNA reads TGTGCCATCAGTGAGAATAGCGGGATTGGGAAAGAGACCCAGTACTTC. The encoded protein is CAISENSGIGKETQYF.

The chain recombines TRBV6-2 or TRBV6-3 with TRBJ2-1; TRBD2 aligns across 8 bases. The CDR3 length is 15 residues. Germline CDR1 is MNHEY and CDR2 is SVGEGT. The ends lost 4 bases at V and 2 bases at J; junction bases unmatched: 4. CDR3 region: CASSLELAAYNEQFF. The CDR3 nucleotides are TGTGCCAGCAGTTTGGAACTAGCGGCCTACAATGAGCAGTTCTTC.

There are many counts of this clonotype. The V and J genes are TRBV27 and TRBJ2-7; TRBD2 matches 15 bases. The CDR3 extends over 15 amino acids. The ends lost 4 bases at V and 4 bases at J; junction bases unmatched: 2. Germline V gives CDR1 MNHEY, CDR2 SMNVEV (reference sequence). CDR3 region: CASSWTSGRVYEQYF. Written as DNA, the CDR3 is TGTGCCAGCAGTTGGACTAGCGGGAGGGTTTACGAGCAGTACTTC.

This clonotype was seen more than once but under ten times. The V gene is TRBV28, the J gene TRBJ2-3; D unclear. This CDR3 region has 15 residues. Germline CDR1 MDHEN, CDR2 SYDVKM. V was trimmed by 5 bases and J by 6 bases, leaving 18 bases between them. DNA for the CDR3: TGTGCCAGCAGTCTCCCTGGAGCCTCAAGGGATACGCAGTATTTT. Translated, it gives CASSLPGASRDTQYF.

In regard to this clonotype: This may stem from a read error, because a much larger clone lies one nucleotide away. V and J are TRBV5-1 and TRBJ2-7, with 8 bases fitting TRBD1. The germline V gene has CDR1 SGHRS and CDR2 YFSETQ. CDR3 size: 13 residues. The CDR3 sequence is CASSKTGAYEQCF. The CDR3 nucleotides are TGCGCCAGCAGCAAGACAGGGGCCTACGAGCAGTGCTTC.

This chain uses TRBV28 with TRBJ2-5; D could derive from TRBD1 or TRBD2 (5 bases each). The germline V gene has CDR1 MDHEN and CDR2 SYDVKM. The CDR3 covers 16 residues. Trimming cost V 4 bases and J 4 bases, with 19 bases left between them. CDR3 DNA sequence: TGTGCCAGCAGTTCCCTCGGGACGGTGGACCGAGAGACCCAGTACTTC. It is translated as CASSSLGTVDRETQYF.

This clonotype has a handful of counts. This sequence joins TRBV12-3 or TRBV12-4 and TRBJ2-7; 8 nucleotides line up with TRBD2. CDR3 length: 17 amino acids. The junction had 12 bases not matched to a gene; V was cut back by 2 bases and J by 3 bases. The DNA of the CDR3 is TGTGCCAGCAGTTTACACCGCGGGGGGCTAGCGGACTACGAGCAGTACTTC. Translation: CASSLHRGGLADYEQYF.

This clonotype was counted many times. J is TRBJ2-7 and V is TRBV6-7; D gene unclear. TRBV6-7 is an ORF, with its function uncertain. Trimming took off 0 bases at V and 0 bases at J, with 18 bases between the two ends. This CDR3 spans 18 amino acids. CDR3 DNA: TGTGCCAGCAGTTACTCGGACCTAGGCGGTGTAAACTCCTACGAGCAGTACTTC. It codes for CASSYSDLGGVNSYEQYF.

This clonotype was seen repeatedly, ten times or more. The genes are TRBV6-1 and TRBJ1-6, with 8 positions matching TRBD1. Germline assignment: CDR1 MNHNS and CDR2 SASEGT. The CDR3 runs to 14 residues. Trimming took 6 bases from V and 14 from J; bases not matched to a gene: 12. The CDR3 DNA follows: TGTGCCAGCAGCCCGGGACAGGAAGTTATGACCCTCCACTTT. Amino acids: CASSPGQEVMTLHF.

About this clonotype itself: A read error is possible here, since a much larger clone lies one base away. The V and J genes are TRBV19 and TRBJ1-1; 7 bases match TRBD1. V lost 3 bases to trimming and J lost 7 bases; unmatched junction nucleotides: 8. Germline lookup yields CDR1 LNHDA and CDR2 SQIVND (reference sequence). The CDR3 totals 14 residues. CDR3 nucleotide sequence: TGTGCCAGTAGTATTAGCGACAGGGACAATGAAGCTTTCTTT. As protein: CASSISDRDNEAFF.

This clonotype was seen repeatedly, ten times or more. The chain combines TRBV29-1 with TRBJ1-1, with 7 nucleotides matching TRBD1. There are 15 residues in the CDR3. Germline V gene lookup returns CDR1 SQVTM and CDR2 ANQGSEA. The ends lost 5 bases at V and 1 base at J; junction bases unmatched: 10. CDR3 sequence reads: CSVFLKGQRNTEAFF. CDR3 bases: TGCAGCGTTTTTCTTAAGGGACAGAGGAACACTGAAGCTTTCTTT.

This clonotype was seen repeatedly, ten times or more. The chain recombines TRBV20-1 with TRBJ2-2; TRBD1 might be the D (6 bases). Trimming left V 5 bases short and J 1 base short, with 11 bases between. The CDR3 covers 14 residues. The V gene's germline CDR1 is DFQATT and CDR2 SNEGSKA (reference sequence). The CDR3 nucleotides read TGCAGTGCTCCGCAGACAGGGAACACCGGGGAGCTGTTTTTT. It translates to CSAPQTGNTGELFF.

The rearrangement links TRBV12-3 or TRBV12-4 to TRBJ2-2, with D possibly TRBD2 on 6 matching bases. The CDR3 spans 13 residues. Trimming left V 6 bases short and J 6 bases short, with 11 bases between. The CDR3 protein is CASRGGTPGELFF. CDR3 nucleotide sequence: TGTGCCAGCAGGGGCGGGACTCCCGGGGAGCTGTTTTTT.

This clonotype was seen many times. The chain is built from TRBV19 and TRBJ2-1; 14 bases are shared with TRBD2. J was trimmed by 8 bases and V by 10 bases; bases with no gene match: 7. Germline V gives CDR1 LNHDA, CDR2 SQIVND (reference sequence). CDR3 size: 14 residues. The CDR3 coding sequence is TGTGCCACCTGCGGGACTAGCGGGAGTGATGAGCAGTTCTTC. Protein sequence: CATCGTSGSDEQFF.

This clonotype has a count of ten or more. The chain links TRBV20-1 to TRBJ2-5; 13 nucleotides match TRBD2. Trimming at V came to 0 bases and at J to 5 bases, leaving 12 bases not matched to a gene. CDR3 length equals 18 residues. Germline V gene lookup returns CDR1 DFQATT and CDR2 SNEGSKA (reference sequence). The DNA for the CDR3 is TGCAGTGCTAGAGATTCCCCTCCCGGACTAGCGGGAGATGAGACCCAGTACTTC. Protein: CSARDSPPGLAGDETQYF.

This clonotype was seen more than once but under ten times. As DNA, the CDR3 is TGTGCCAGCAGCTTATCGTACCAACGGGAGACCCAGTACTTC. Translated: CASSLSYQRETQYF. The V call is TRBV7-8, the J call TRBJ2-5, with D uncertain. V was clipped by 2 bases and J by 5 bases, with 12 bases between them. This CDR3 comprises 14 residues. The V gene's germline CDR1 is SGHVS and CDR2 FQNEAQ.

This clonotype was counted at least ten times. This rearrangement joins TRBV6-1 to TRBJ2-7; D uncertain. Germline V gives CDR1 MNHNS, CDR2 SASEGT. Trimming removed 6 bases from V and 6 bases from J, with 9 bases in between. CDR3 size: 11 residues. The CDR3 DNA sequence: TGTGCCAGCAGCCCGGCCGCCGAGCAGTACTTC. Amino acids: CASSPAAEQYF.

V gene TRBV28 combines with J gene TRBJ1-3; D remains unclear. The CDR3 totals 15 residues. The germline CDR1 and CDR2 sequences are MDHEN and SYDVKM. Deletions cut 6 bases from V and 3 bases from J, with 15 bases between. The CDR3 is CASSRPGTDGNTIYF. The CDR3, as DNA: TGTGCCAGCAGCCGCCCCGGTACAGATGGAAACACCATATATTTT.

The rearrangement joins TRBV12-3 or TRBV12-4 to TRBJ1-1, with D perhaps TRBD1 (5 bases). The CDR3 has 14 amino acids. V was shortened by 3 bases and J by 3 bases, with 11 bases between the two germline ends. CDR3 nucleotide sequence: TGTGCCAGCAGTTTTAGGGGCTGGGACACTGAAGCTTTCTTT. Translation gives CASSFRGWDTEAFF.